This entry lists 15 T cell receptor beta chains sequenced from one sample in a study of blood T cell repertoires in COVID-19. This table comes from immunoSEQ multiplex PCR, and its TCRdb copy is limited to in-frame clones, with some not included. The table lists 130,000 to 150,000 clones, 80% to 90% of them singletons. The sequencing input was peripheral blood. Receptor source: a human donor with acute or convalescent COVID-19. The donor label of this sample is uncertain.

This chain uses TRBV5-1 with TRBJ2-7; no reliable D call. This CDR3 has 14 amino acids. Trimming shortened V by 2 bases and J by 3 bases, and 12 bases separated the two germline ends. CDR1 and CDR2 from the germline V gene are SGHRS and YFSETQ. CDR3 sequence (DNA): TGCGCCAGCAGCTTCGCGCCTACCCTCTACGAGCAGTACTTC. As protein: CASSFAPTLYEQYF.

This clone has more than one count but fewer than ten. V and J are TRBV19 and TRBJ2-3; perhaps TRBD2 as D (6 bases). Trimming left V 5 bases short and J 6 bases short, with 15 bases between. Germline lookup yields CDR1 LNHDA and CDR2 SQIVND (reference sequence). This CDR3 region has 14 residues. The CDR3 region has the DNA TGTGCCAGTAGTTTCCCCGCTAGCGAGGATACGCAGTATTTT. Translating gives CASSFPASEDTQYF.

This chain connects TRBV30 to TRBJ1-1; perhaps TRBD1 as D (6 bases). Between the trimmed V and J ends, which lost 3 bases and 5 bases, there was a span of 7 bases. The CDR3 runs to 11 residues. The germline gives CDR1 GTSNPN, CDR2 SVGIG (reference sequence). CDR3 sequence reads: CAWRRGTEAFF. In DNA, the CDR3 is TGTGCCTGGAGAAGGGGGACTGAAGCTTTCTTT.

V gene TRBV5-1 combines with J gene TRBJ2-7, with 7 bases fitting TRBD1. Trimming cost V 0 bases and J 2 bases; bases outside gene matches: 2. Germline V gives CDR1 SGHRS, CDR2 YFSETQ. CDR3 size: 14 residues. CDR3 sequence: CASSLGQGAYEQYV. CDR3 coding DNA: TGCGCCAGCAGCTTGGGGCAGGGGGCCTACGAGCAGTACGTC.

The rearrangement joins TRBV27 to TRBJ1-2; D not certain. Germline CDR1 reads MNHEY; CDR2 reads SMNVEV (reference sequence). Trimming removed 0 bases at V and 2 bases at J, with 10 bases between. The CDR3 totals 15 residues. The CDR3 sequence: CASSLSRGFNYGYTF. The DNA for the CDR3 is TGTGCCAGCAGTTTATCACGGGGATTCAACTATGGCTACACCTTC.

This clone occurred once. The rearrangement uses TRBV19 and TRBJ1-1; 7 positions agree with TRBD1. V gave up 10 bases and J gave up 3 bases; unmatched junction bases: 17. The CDR3 runs to 16 residues. CDR1 LNHDA and CDR2 SQIVND come from the germline V gene (reference sequence). The CDR3 spells CATRQGGDLRDTEAFF. The CDR3 region has the DNA TGTGCCACCCGACAGGGTGGGGATCTTAGGGACACTGAAGCTTTCTTT.

This chain joins TRBV19 and TRBJ1-1, with D possibly matching TRBD1 (6 bases). This CDR3 comprises 14 residues. V gave up 5 bases and J gave up 2 bases, with 12 bases separating them. Germline assignment: CDR1 LNHDA and CDR2 SQIVND (reference sequence). CDR3 amino acids: CASSLQGHNTEAFF. The CDR3 nucleotides read TGTGCCAGTAGTCTACAGGGCCACAACACTGAAGCTTTCTTT.

This sequence joins TRBV14 and TRBJ1-1, with D tentatively TRBD1 (5 bases). Germline-derived CDR1 and CDR2 are SGHDN and FVKESK. CDR3 length: 16 residues. Trimming removed 0 bases at V and 4 bases at J, with 15 bases between. CDR3 bases: TGTGCCAGCAGCCAAGATTTATGGGGGGACCTCACTGAAGCTTTCTTT. It encodes CASSQDLWGDLTEAFF.

The chain carries TRBV7-9 and TRBJ2-7; weak D call: TRBD1 (6 bases). Germline lookup yields CDR1 SEHNR and CDR2 FQNEAQ (reference sequence). With 1 base removed from V and 2 bases from J, the gap between germline ends came to 18 bases. This CDR3 region has 17 residues. The DNA for the CDR3 is TGTGCCAGCAGCTTAGGGTCTGGACAGAGCCTTACCTACGAGCAGTACGTC. Encoded protein: CASSLGSGQSLTYEQYV.

This clone showed up just once. J is TRBJ2-3 and V is TRBV15; 7 bases fit TRBD1. Germline lookup yields CDR1 LNHNV and CDR2 YYDKDF (reference sequence). The CDR3 totals 16 residues. With V trimmed by 5 bases and J by 2 bases, 10 bases remained unmatched. As DNA, the CDR3 is TGTGCCACCAGCTGGCCTTGGACAGGCGTCACAGATACGCAGTATTTT. It is translated as CATSWPWTGVTDTQYF.

The chain links TRBV30 to TRBJ1-6; 11 bases agree with TRBD1. J gave up 7 bases and V 2 bases, and 10 bases lay outside the gene matches. Per germline, CDR1 GTSNPN and CDR2 SVGIG (reference sequence). This CDR3 is built from 17 residues. In DNA, the CDR3 is TGTGCCTGGAGTCTTATCGGACAGGGGGCGCGGAATTCACCCCTCCACTTT. Amino acids: CAWSLIGQGARNSPLHF.

This sequence joins TRBV2 and TRBJ2-5; 9 positions match TRBD1. The trim removed 5 bases at V and 5 bases at J, leaving 6 bases unmatched. The CDR3 is 14 residues long. Germline CDR1 and CDR2: SNHLY and FYNNEI. CDR3 in amino acids: CASSTGGTWETQYF. In nucleotides, the CDR3 is TGTGCCAGCAGTACAGGGGGCACCTGGGAGACCCAGTACTTC.

This chain uses TRBV11-2 with TRBJ2-2; D uncertain. The V gene's germline CDR1 is SGHAT and CDR2 FQNNGV. This CDR3 is built from 16 residues. V lost 1 base and J lost 0, with 9 bases in between. CDR3 amino acids: CASSLAASSNTGELFF. The CDR3 DNA sequence: TGTGCCAGCAGCTTAGCCGCGAGCTCGAACACCGGGGAGCTGTTTTTT.

V and J are TRBV2 and TRBJ2-4, with 9 bases identical to TRBD1. This CDR3 is built from 15 residues. Germline V lookup: CDR1 SNHLY, CDR2 FYNNEI. The junction had 3 bases not matched to a gene; V was cut back by 6 bases and J by 0 bases. CDR3 in DNA: TGTGCCAGCAGGGGACAGGGAGGAGCCAAAAACATTCAGTACTTC. Residues: CASRGQGGAKNIQYF.

This sequence joins TRBV19 and TRBJ1-5; D unclear. There are 15 residues in the CDR3. Trimming took off 1 base at V and 7 bases at J, with 14 bases between the two ends. Germline CDR1 reads LNHDA; CDR2 reads SQIVND (reference sequence). The CDR3 DNA reads as TGTGCCAGTAGTATAGCGGTGAGGGTTGGCCAGCCCCAGCATTTT. Protein sequence: CASSIAVRVGQPQHF.